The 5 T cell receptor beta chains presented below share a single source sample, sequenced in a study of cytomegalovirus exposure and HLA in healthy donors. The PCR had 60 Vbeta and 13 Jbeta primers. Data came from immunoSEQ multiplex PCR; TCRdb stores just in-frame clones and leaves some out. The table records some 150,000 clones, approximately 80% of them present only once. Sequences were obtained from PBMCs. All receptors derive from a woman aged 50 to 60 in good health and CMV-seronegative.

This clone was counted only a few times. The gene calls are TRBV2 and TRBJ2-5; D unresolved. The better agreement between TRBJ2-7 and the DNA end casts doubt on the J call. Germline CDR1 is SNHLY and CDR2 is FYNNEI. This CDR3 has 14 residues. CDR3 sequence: CASSAGASAYEQYF. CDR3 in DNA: TGTGCCAGCAGTGCCGGTGCTTCCGCCTACGAGCAGTACTTC.

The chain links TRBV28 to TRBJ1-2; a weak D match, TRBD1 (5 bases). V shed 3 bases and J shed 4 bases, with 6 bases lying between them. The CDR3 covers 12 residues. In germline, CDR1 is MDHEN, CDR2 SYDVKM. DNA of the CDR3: TGTGCCAGCAGTTTTCAGGGCTATGGCTACACCTTC. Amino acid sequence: CASSFQGYGYTF.

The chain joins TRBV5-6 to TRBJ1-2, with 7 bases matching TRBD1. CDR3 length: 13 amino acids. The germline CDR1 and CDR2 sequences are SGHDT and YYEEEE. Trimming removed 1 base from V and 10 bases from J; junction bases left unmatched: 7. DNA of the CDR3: TGTGCCAGCAGCTTGTCCGGACAGGTTTCCTACACCTTC. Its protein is CASSLSGQVSYTF.

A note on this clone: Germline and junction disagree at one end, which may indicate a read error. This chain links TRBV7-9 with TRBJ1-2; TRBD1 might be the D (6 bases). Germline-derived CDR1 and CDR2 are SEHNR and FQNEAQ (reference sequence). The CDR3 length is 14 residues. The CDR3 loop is CSSSLAGRGHGYTF. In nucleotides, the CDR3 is TGTTCCAGCAGCTTAGCTGGCAGGGGTCATGGCTACACCTTC.

The CDR3 is CASSSGTSKETQYF. CDR3 in DNA: TGTGCCAGCAGCTCCGGGACTAGTAAGGAGACCCAGTACTTC. The chain has TRBV5-4 and TRBJ2-5; 8 bases match TRBD2. From germline, CDR1 is SGHNT and CDR2 YYREEE (reference sequence). CDR3 length: 14 residues. V shed 3 bases, J shed 5 bases, and the junction held 6 bases outside the gene matches. Complete variable domain (other parts from reference TRBV5-4 and TRBJ2-5): ETGVTQSPTHLIKTRGQQVTLRCSSQSGHNTVSWYQQALGQGPQFIFQYYREEENGRGNFPPRFSGLQFPNYSSELNVNALELDDSALYLCASSSGTSKETQYFGPGTRLLVL.